Below, 21 T cell receptor beta chains from the same sample are listed, as sequenced in a study of CD8 T cells in Susac syndrome. Reverse transcription used roughly 0.45 to 1 ug RNA and random hexamers. A single record per CDR3 protein comes from TCRdb applying MiXCR to the immunoSEQ multiplex PCR reads. This sample has fewer than 150,000 distinct CDR3 sequences; roughly 94% occur once, and the top ten carry 0.18%. The sequenced sample was CD8+ T cells from PBMCs. These TCRs come from a human donor with Susac syndrome.

The gene calls are TRBV5-1 and TRBJ1-1, with D perhaps TRBD1 (5 bases). Germline CDR1 reads SGHRS; CDR2 reads YFSETQ. The CDR3 runs to 15 residues. V was cut by 3 bases and J by 5 bases, with 17 bases left in between. The CDR3: CASSWGTDESTEAFF. The CDR3 DNA sequence: TGCGCCAGCAGCTGGGGGACGGACGAATCTACTGAAGCTTTCTTT.

V and J are TRBV7-2 and TRBJ2-1, with D maybe TRBD2 (5 bases). Trimming stripped 0 bases from V and 5 bases from J, with 11 bases between. CDR1 and CDR2 from the germline V gene are SGHTA and FQGNSA. The CDR3 spans 15 residues. As DNA, the CDR3 is TGTGCCAGCAGCTTAGCACTAGTAACAAACAATGAGCAGTTCTTC. Translated, it gives CASSLALVTNNEQFF.

This rearrangement joins TRBV6-5 to TRBJ2-5; a possible D gene is TRBD2 (5 bases). The CDR3 loop spans 13 amino acids. Deletions cut 2 bases from V and 5 bases from J, with 9 bases between. Germline CDR1 MNHEY, CDR2 SVGAGI. The CDR3 loop is CASSYPSGETQYF. In DNA form, the CDR3 reads TGTGCCAGCAGTTACCCATCGGGGGAGACCCAGTACTTC.

The genes are TRBV7-9 and TRBJ1-2; TRBD1 agrees at 9 bases. The J segment lost 6 bases and the V segment lost 6 bases, leaving 5 bases of the junction unmatched. The CDR3 runs 13 residues. CDR1 and CDR2 (germline): SEHNR, FQNEAQ (reference sequence). The CDR3, as DNA: TGTGCCAGCAGGCCCGGGACAGGGAATGGCTACACCTTC. Translating gives CASRPGTGNGYTF.

The chain has TRBV24-1 and TRBJ1-4; D might be TRBD1 (6 bases). V dropped 7 bases and J dropped 7 bases, with 9 bases sitting between them. From germline, CDR1 is KGHDR and CDR2 SFDVKD. The CDR3 runs to 12 residues. The CDR3 sequence is CATSLQGEKLFF. The DNA for the CDR3 is TGTGCCACCAGCTTACAGGGTGAAAAACTGTTTTTT.

The chain recombines TRBV5-6 with TRBJ2-7; 11 bases align to TRBD1. The ends lost 3 bases at V and 5 bases at J; junction bases unmatched: 4. Per the germline V gene, CDR1 is SGHDT and CDR2 is YYEEEE. The CDR3 length is 14 residues. CDR3 loop: CASSSGTGGHEQYF. The CDR3 DNA sequence: TGTGCCAGCAGCTCCGGGACAGGGGGACACGAGCAGTACTTC.

This chain links TRBV27 with TRBJ1-5; TRBD1 matches 9 bases. This CDR3 comprises 15 residues. With V trimmed by 5 bases and J by 5 bases, 7 bases remained unmatched. Germline V gene lookup returns CDR1 MNHEY and CDR2 SMNVEV (reference sequence). CDR3 residues: CASSLGQGMDQPQHF. The CDR3 DNA follows: TGTGCCAGCAGTCTCGGACAGGGGATGGATCAGCCCCAGCATTTT.

The chain is built from TRBV28 and TRBJ2-7, with D perhaps being TRBD1 or TRBD2 (5 bases each). Germline V gene lookup returns CDR1 MDHEN and CDR2 SYDVKM. Deletions cut 4 bases from V and 5 bases from J, with 18 bases between. The CDR3 totals 15 residues. The CDR3 sequence: CASSSPQGPKNEQYF. In DNA form, the CDR3 reads TGTGCCAGCAGTTCCCCCCAGGGACCGAAGAACGAGCAGTACTTC. The full variable domain, its missing parts supplied by reference TRBV28 and TRBJ2-7, is DVKVTQSSRYLVKRTGEKVFLECVQDMDHENMFWYRQDPGLGLRLIYFSYDVKMKEKGDIPEGYSVSREKKERFSLILESASTNQTSMYLCASSSPQGPKNEQYFGPGTRLTVT.

V and J are TRBV11-3 and TRBJ1-1, with 11 bases matching TRBD1. This CDR3 is built from 16 residues. Losses at the gene ends were 5 bases for V and 4 bases for J; bases not matched to a gene: 9. Germline CDR1 and CDR2: SGHNT and YENEEA. The CDR3 nucleotides read TGTGCCAGCAGCCCGAGGACAGGGGGCATGACCACTGAAGCTTTCTTT. It codes for CASSPRTGGMTTEAFF.

As to this clonotype: Sequence at one end of the junction differs from germline and may be a read error. The chain uses TRBV4-1 and TRBJ2-7, with 8 nucleotides matching TRBD1. This CDR3 is built from 15 residues. CDR1 is MGHRA and CDR2 is YSYEKL in the germline V gene. The CDR3 DNA follows: TGCGCCAGCAGACAAGAGGAGCAGGGGGCCCACGAGCAGTACTTC. Protein sequence: CASRQEEQGAHEQYF.

The J gene is TRBJ2-7, the V gene TRBV27; 9 bases are shared with TRBD2. The germline CDR1 and CDR2 sequences are MNHEY and SMNVEV (reference sequence). This CDR3 region has 16 residues. J was trimmed by 4 bases and V by 5 bases; bases with no gene match: 12. The DNA of the CDR3 is TGTGCCAGCAGTCCCGCCAGGGCGGGAGGGTTGTACGAGCAGTACTTC. It yields the protein CASSPARAGGLYEQYF.

The chain employs TRBV6-2 or TRBV6-3 and TRBJ1-2; 9 bases are a match to TRBD1. V lost 5 bases and J lost 12; bases outside the gene matches: 16. Looked up from germline, CDR1 is MNHEY and CDR2 is SVGEGT. CDR3 length equals 15 residues. For the CDR3, the DNA is TGTGCCAGCAGTGCGCAGTCTCCGGGACAGGGAGCCCACACCTTC. Translated, it gives CASSAQSPGQGAHTF.

Notes on this clonotype: The junction differs from germline at one of its ends, possibly a read error. The chain is built from TRBV20-1 and TRBJ2-3; 10 nucleotides line up with TRBD2. This CDR3 is built from 15 residues. Germline loops: CDR1 DFQATT, CDR2 SNEGSKA (reference sequence). The CDR3 sequence is CSAGEVRTSGDTQYF. The CDR3 DNA sequence: TGCAGTGCTGGAGAGGTTAGGACTAGCGGAGATACGCAGTATTTT.

The chain employs TRBV27 and TRBJ2-7; perhaps TRBD1 as D (6 bases). Trimming took off 6 bases at V and 3 bases at J, with 18 bases between the two ends. CDR1 MNHEY and CDR2 SMNVEV come from the germline V gene (reference sequence). This CDR3 is 15 amino acids long. This CDR3 is CASSSGTQTYYEQYF. CDR3 bases: TGTGCCAGCAGCTCCGGGACACAGACTTACTACGAGCAGTACTTC.

V usage is TRBV27 and J usage is TRBJ1-1; D not certain. The germline V gene has CDR1 MNHEY and CDR2 SMNVEV (reference sequence). Trimming removed 8 bases from V and 0 bases from J, with 10 bases in between. The CDR3 is made up of 13 amino acids. The CDR3 DNA follows: TGTGCCAGCTCAACAGCGTTGAACACTGAAGCTTTCTTT. Protein product: CASSTALNTEAFF.

The V and J genes are TRBV27 and TRBJ1-1, with a possible D match to TRBD1 (6 bases). Trimming took off 6 bases at V and 4 bases at J, with 9 bases between the two ends. In germline, CDR1 is MNHEY, CDR2 SMNVEV (reference sequence). The CDR3 consists of 12 residues. CDR3 region: CASRQGVTEAFF. DNA for the CDR3: TGTGCCAGCAGACAGGGAGTCACTGAAGCTTTCTTT.

The CDR3 DNA reads as TGCGCCAGCATCTATCCGGAAGGGGGCCTGGGTGAGCAGTACTTC. Translated, it gives CASIYPEGGLGEQYF. The V and J genes are TRBV4-1 and TRBJ2-7; 7 nucleotides align to TRBD1. V lost 7 bases, J lost 7 bases, and 16 bases stayed unmatched. This CDR3 comprises 15 residues. CDR1 and CDR2 from the germline V gene are MGHRA and YSYEKL.

V gene TRBV29-1 combines with J gene TRBJ1-5; 10 bases agree with TRBD1. V trimming: 4 bases; J trimming: 3 bases; junction bases outside the gene matches: 6. This CDR3 has 15 amino acids. Germline V gene data show CDR1 as SQVTM and CDR2 as ANQGSEA. The CDR3 loop reads CSVVTGGDSNQPQHF. CDR3 nucleotides: TGCAGCGTTGTGACAGGGGGCGATTCCAATCAGCCCCAGCATTTT.

This chain uses TRBV29-1 with TRBJ2-5; D perhaps matches TRBD1 (5 bases). Trimming pared 0 bases from V and 4 bases from J, leaving 18 bases between. CDR1 and CDR2 (germline): SQVTM, ANQGSEA. This CDR3 comprises 16 residues. The CDR3 DNA sequence: TGCAGCGTTGAAGACAGGGTGTGGTTTGCGGCAGAGACCCAGTACTTC. Its protein product is CSVEDRVWFAAETQYF.

Written as DNA, the CDR3 is TGTGCCACCTCATTGGGACAGGGGGCCATCCACGAGCAGTACTTC. Residues: CATSLGQGAIHEQYF. The chain carries TRBV24-1 and TRBJ2-7; 12 bases are a match to TRBD1. The CDR3 covers 15 residues. The V and J ends lost 9 bases and 5 bases, in that order; junction bases with no gene match: 10. Looked up from germline, CDR1 is KGHDR and CDR2 is SFDVKD.

The J gene is TRBJ2-7, the V gene TRBV20-1, with no clear D. The CDR3 runs to 14 residues. With 5 bases removed from V and 0 bases from J, the gap between germline ends came to 14 bases. Looked up from germline, CDR1 is DFQATT and CDR2 is SNEGSKA (reference sequence). CDR3 region: CSAGRRSNSYEQYF. Here the CDR3 DNA reads TGCAGTGCTGGGCGACGGAGCAACTCCTACGAGCAGTACTTC.